The rows below give T cell receptor beta chains drawn from one sample of a study of human T cells and chemical hapten exposure. Each CDR3 protein gets one entry after TCRdb re-called the RACE reads with MiXCR. The table records 360,000 or so distinct CDR3 sequences, roughly 6.3% of them present only once. Sequenced here: whole blood, sampled in connection with sensitization to the hapten diphenylcyclopropenone (DPC). The receptors here all came from a woman aged 18-29 years with alopecia areata. Some clones in this sample may be carry-over from other donors' samples. Both conserved end residues are part of each CDR3. A D gene is named only where the DNA matches it firmly. Not every row has a clone size; where given, it reads once, few, many or a size class.

clone size,J gene,D gene,V gene,CDR3 DNA,CDR3 protein
.,TRBJ2-3,.,TRBV9,TGTGCCAGCAGCGGGACTATGAGCACAGATACGCAGTATTTT,CASSGTMSTDTQYF
many,TRBJ1-2,TRBD1,TRBV28,TGTGCCAGCAGTCCCGGGACAGGGGAGAGCTATGGCTACACCTTC,CASSPGTGESYGYTF
few,TRBJ1-2,.,TRBV3-1,TGTGCCAGCAGCCAAGCTTTTAATGGCTACACCTTC,CASSQAFNGYTF
many,TRBJ1-2,.,TRBV5-6,TGTGCCAGCAGCTTAGTGACCCAATATGGCTACACCTTC,CASSLVTQYGYTF
.,TRBJ1-5,.,TRBV6-6,TGTGCCGGAGGGATGCAGCCCCAGCATTTT,CAGGMQPQHF
.,TRBJ2-7,.,TRBV6-5,TGTGCCAGCAGTTACTCGGGGGTCCCCAATCCCTACGAGCAGTACTTC,CASSYSGVPNPYEQYF
.,TRBJ1-4,.,TRBV6-6,TGTGCCAGCAGTTCACAGCGTAATGAAAAACTGTTTTTT,CASSSQRNEKLFF
few,TRBJ2-1,.,TRBV4-3,TGCGCCAGCAGCCAAGGGTTCGGGGTCGCAGATCGTAGGTACAATGAGCAGTTCTTC,CASSQGFGVADRRYNEQFF
few,TRBJ2-7,.,TRBV5-1,TGCGCCAGCAGCTTGCGTTTACCTAGCCGGGGTGAGCAGTACTTC,CASSLRLPSRGEQYF
few,TRBJ1-2,.,TRBV5-1,TGCGCCAGCAGCCGGAGGATTCCAAACTATGGCTACACCTTC,CASSRRIPNYGYTF
many,TRBJ1-2,.,TRBV6-2/TRBV6-3,TGTGCCAGCAGTTACTCTGCAGACCACTATGGCTACACCTTC,CASSYSADHYGYTF
.,TRBJ1-6,.,TRBV2,TGTGCCAGCAGTGAACGGCCAGTTAATTCACCCCTCCACTTT,CASSERPVNSPLHF
few,TRBJ2-7,TRBD1,TRBV12-3/TRBV12-4,TGTGCCAGCAGTTTGGGACAGGGGAATAACGAGCAGTACTTC,CASSLGQGNNEQYF
.,TRBJ1-1,TRBD1,TRBV20-1,TGCAGTGCTAGACAACAGGGGGGGTATGGTGAAGCTTTCTTT,CSARQQGGYGEAFF
many,TRBJ2-3,.,TRBV6-5,TGTGCCAGCAGTTACTCTAGCTATTACACAGATACGCAGTATTTT,CASSYSSYYTDTQYF
few,TRBJ1-1,.,TRBV6-2/TRBV6-3,TGTGCCAGCAGTTACCCTGGAGGGGCCACTGAAGCTTTCTTT,CASSYPGGATEAFF
many,TRBJ1-1,.,TRBV15,TGTGCCACCAGCTGGAGCCGGAACACTGAAGCTTTCTTT,CATSWSRNTEAFF
many,TRBJ2-1,TRBD1,TRBV24-1,TGTGCCACCAGGGTAAAAACCCGGGACAGGCATTACAATGAGCAGTTCTTC,CATRVKTRDRHYNEQFF
many,TRBJ1-2,TRBD1,TRBV27,TGTGCCAGCAGCTCCACAGGACAGGTGATCTATGGCTACACCTTC,CASSSTGQVIYGYTF
many,TRBJ1-5,.,TRBV12-3/TRBV12-4,TGTGCCAGCAGCCAAATCGGGCCCCCCGGGGTGAATTTT,CASSQIGPPGVNF
many,TRBJ2-5,.,TRBV29-1,TGCAGCGTTGGGAATACCGGGACTTCGGACTTC,CSVGNTGTSDF
.,TRBJ2-1,TRBD2,TRBV5-1,TGCGCCAGCAGCCCCAGCGGGGGGCTTGGGGGGAATGAGCAGTTCTTC,CASSPSGGLGGNEQFF
.,TRBJ1-1,.,TRBV7-8,TGTGCCAGCAGCTTAGCGCCTGGCAGTGAAGCTTTCTTT,CASSLAPGSEAFF
.,TRBJ2-3,.,TRBV6-5,TGTGCCAGCAGTGTCCGCTCGGGCACAGATACGCAGTATTTT,CASSVRSGTDTQYF
.,TRBJ2-2,TRBD2,TRBV6-5,TGTGCCAGCAGAACTAGCGGGGATGCCACCGGGGAGCTGTTTTTT,CASRTSGDATGELFF
few,TRBJ1-5,.,TRBV6-2/TRBV6-3,TGTGCCAGCAGTTACCGTGTCAGGACCCAGCATTTT,CASSYRVRTQHF
few,TRBJ2-1,.,TRBV6-5,TGTGCCAGCAGGTCGGCGGGAGAGCAGTTCTTC,CASRSAGEQFF
few,TRBJ2-5,.,TRBV29-1,TGCAGCGTGCCGGGGGCGGGTGAGACCCAGTACTTC,CSVPGAGETQYF
many,TRBJ1-4,TRBD1,TRBV10-3,TGTGCCATCAGGGGGGGACAGGATAATGAAAAACTGTTTTTT,CAIRGGQDNEKLFF
.,TRBJ1-2,.,TRBV6-1,TGTGCCAGCGGACAGCCCCACTATGGCTACACCTTC,CASGQPHYGYTF
.,TRBJ2-7,TRBD1,TRBV13,TGTGCCAGCAGCTCCACAATGACAGGGCCCTACGAGCAGTACTTC,CASSSTMTGPYEQYF
few,TRBJ1-3,.,TRBV7-3,TGTGCCAGCAGTCCCTCTTCTTCCTCTGGAAACACCATATATTTT,CASSPSSSSGNTIYF
few,TRBJ1-2,TRBD1,TRBV6-1,TGTGCCAGCAAAACACACCCCGGGACAGGCAACCTAGCTAACTATGGCTACACCTTC,CASKTHPGTGNLANYGYTF
.,TRBJ2-7,.,TRBV28,TGTGCCAGCATGTCCGACGGGAGCTCCTACGAGCAGTACTTC,CASMSDGSSYEQYF
many,TRBJ1-6,.,TRBV28,TGTGCCACTACCTCCGGGACCCAGGACCTCCACTTT,CATTSGTQDLHF
.,TRBJ1-5,.,TRBV5-1,TGCGCCAGCAGCTTGGAAGGTGCACTCAATCAGCCCCAGCATTTT,CASSLEGALNQPQHF
.,TRBJ1-3,.,TRBV7-6,TGTGCCAGCAGCCCCCAACCAACAGGGTCCGGAAACACCATATATTTT,CASSPQPTGSGNTIYF
many,TRBJ1-5,TRBD1,TRBV5-6,TGTGCCAGCAGCTTGGGGACAGGGGATAATCAGCCCCAGCATTTT,CASSLGTGDNQPQHF
.,TRBJ1-5,TRBD1,TRBV7-9,TGTGCCAGCAGCCCTACGGACAGGGGCAATCAGCCCCAGCATTTT,CASSPTDRGNQPQHF
few,TRBJ2-2,.,TRBV24-1,TGTGCCACCAGTGATTACCCCGGGGAGCTGTTTTTT,CATSDYPGELFF
many,TRBJ2-7,TRBD1,TRBV6-6,TGTGCCAGCATTAGGGACAGACCCCACGAGCAGTACTTC,CASIRDRPHEQYF
many,TRBJ2-5,.,TRBV28,TGTGCCAGCAGTTTTGACCCAGTCCAAGAGACCCAGTACTTC,CASSFDPVQETQYF
.,TRBJ1-3,TRBD1,TRBV27,TGTGCCAGCAGTTCATACAGGGGAGTAGCTGGAAACACCATATATTTT,CASSSYRGVAGNTIYF
few,TRBJ1-5,TRBD1,TRBV5-6,TGTGCCAGCAGCTTGTATTTAGGGACAGGGAATCAGCCCCAGCATTTT,CASSLYLGTGNQPQHF
few,TRBJ1-3,TRBD1,TRBV6-5,TGTGCCAGCAGTTACGGGACAGGGACGGACACCATATATTTT,CASSYGTGTDTIYF
many,TRBJ2-7,.,TRBV3-1,TGTGCCAGCAGCCCGACCGGCCAAGTTGGGCAGTACTTC,CASSPTGQVGQYF